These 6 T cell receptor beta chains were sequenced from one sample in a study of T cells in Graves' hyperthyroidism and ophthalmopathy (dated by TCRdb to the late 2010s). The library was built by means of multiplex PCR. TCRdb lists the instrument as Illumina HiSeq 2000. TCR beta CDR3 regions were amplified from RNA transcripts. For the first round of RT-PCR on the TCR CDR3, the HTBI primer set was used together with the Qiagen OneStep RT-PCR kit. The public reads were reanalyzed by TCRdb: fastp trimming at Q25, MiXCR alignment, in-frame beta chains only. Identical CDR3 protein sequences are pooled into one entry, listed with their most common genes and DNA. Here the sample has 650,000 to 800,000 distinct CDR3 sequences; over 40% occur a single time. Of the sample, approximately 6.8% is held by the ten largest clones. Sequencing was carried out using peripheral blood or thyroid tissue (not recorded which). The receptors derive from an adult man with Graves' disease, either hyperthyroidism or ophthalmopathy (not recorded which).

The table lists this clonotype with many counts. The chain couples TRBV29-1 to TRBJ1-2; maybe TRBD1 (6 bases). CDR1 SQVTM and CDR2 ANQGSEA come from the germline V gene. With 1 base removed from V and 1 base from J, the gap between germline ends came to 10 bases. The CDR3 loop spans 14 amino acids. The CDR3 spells CSVEGQGLNYGYTF. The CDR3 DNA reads TGCAGCGTTGAAGGGCAGGGGCTTAACTATGGCTACACCTTC. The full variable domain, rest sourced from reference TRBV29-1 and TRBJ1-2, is SAVISQKPSRDICQRGTSLTIQCQVDSQVTMMFWYRQQPGQSLTLIATANQGSEATYESGFVIDKFPISRPNLTFSTLTVSNMSPEDSSIYLCSVEGQGLNYGYTFGSGTRLTVV.

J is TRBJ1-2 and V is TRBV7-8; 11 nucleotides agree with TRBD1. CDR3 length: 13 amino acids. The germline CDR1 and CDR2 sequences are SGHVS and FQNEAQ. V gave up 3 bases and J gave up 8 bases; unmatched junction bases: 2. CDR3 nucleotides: TGTGCCAGCAGCTTGGACAGGGGGCAAGGCTACACCTTC. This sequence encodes CASSLDRGQGYTF.

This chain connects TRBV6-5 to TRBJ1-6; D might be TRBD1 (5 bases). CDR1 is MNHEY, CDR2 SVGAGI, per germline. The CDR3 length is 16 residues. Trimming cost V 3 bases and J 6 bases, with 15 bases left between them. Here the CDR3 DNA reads TGTGCCAGCAGTTATTCAAGACAGAGTCTTAATTCACCCCTCCACTTT. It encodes CASSYSRQSLNSPLHF.

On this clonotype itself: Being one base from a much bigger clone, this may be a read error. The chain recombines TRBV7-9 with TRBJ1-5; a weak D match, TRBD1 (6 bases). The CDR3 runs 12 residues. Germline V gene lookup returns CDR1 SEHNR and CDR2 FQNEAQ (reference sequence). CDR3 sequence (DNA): TGTGCCAGCAGCTCCGGGACACTGCCCCCGCATTTT. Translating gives CASSSGTLPPHF.

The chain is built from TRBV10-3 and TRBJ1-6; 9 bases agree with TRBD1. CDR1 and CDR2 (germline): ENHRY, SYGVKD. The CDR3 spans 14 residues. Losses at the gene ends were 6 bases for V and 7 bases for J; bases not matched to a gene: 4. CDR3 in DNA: TGTGCCATCAGCCGGACAGGGGAAAATTCACCCCTCCACTTT. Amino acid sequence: CAISRTGENSPLHF.

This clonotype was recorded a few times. Here the CDR3 DNA reads TGTGCCACCGTCGTCGGCGGGGGGTACTACGAGCAGTACTTC. This sequence encodes CATVVGGGYYEQYF. The gene calls are TRBV6-5 and TRBJ2-7; 8 nucleotides align to TRBD2. With V trimmed by 10 bases and J by 3 bases, 11 bases remained unmatched. The germline V gene encodes CDR1 MNHEY and CDR2 SVGAGI. CDR3 length: 14 amino acids.